This T cell receptor (beta chain) derives from a study of CD4 T cells in relation to SARS-CoV-2 and coronaviruses. Across the whole study: PBMCs were cultured with antigen for around nine days before TCR beta sequencing. Of the patients, under 10 were male, 4 female, two Hispanic.

Clones were read by immunoSEQ multiplex PCR, and TCRdb kept only the in-frame ones, dropping some. The sample holds around 40,000 clones; over 70% are singletons and the top ten take over 0.95%. As concerns this clone: What it binds is not known.

Study-wide results and limits: About 65% of donors had memory CD4+ clonotypes crossrecognizing SARS-CoV-2 and common cold coronavirus spike. Culture-expanded clones reflect memory recall rather than primary priming during culture.

Germline V gene sequence: CDR1 SGHAT, CDR2 FQNNGV. The CDR3 has 15 residues. V was cut by 5 bases and J by 0 bases, with 10 bases left in between. The sequenced sample consisted of naive CD4+ T cells from PBMCs, cultured in vitro. Subset: naive CD4+ T cells isolated by negative enrichment. The rearrangement links TRBV11-2 to TRBJ1-4; D unclear. The TCR originated in an adult with COVID-19. The CDR3 spells CASSTRPATNEKLFF. The CDR3 DNA is TGTGCCAGCAGCACCCGACCTGCAACTAATGAAAAACTGTTTTTT.